This T cell receptor (beta chain) derives from a study of naive and memory T cell subsets. Broader study findings: Over 90% of naive TCR sequences appeared only once, unlike memory subsets.

Germline V CDR1 and CDR2: SGHDT, YYEEEE. The CDR3 runs to 19 residues. With 0 bases clipped from V and 3 bases from J, the junction kept 13 bases outside the gene matches. Both TRBC1 and TRBC2 were covered by a beta constant-region primer of two equimolar oligonucleotides. Ligated cDNA was amplified by four rounds of PCR with nested alpha and beta constant-region primers and SP2. TCRdb reprocessed the UMI-ligation and nested PCR reads via MiXCR and lists one record per CDR3 protein. The sample includes 130,000 or so distinct CDR3 sequences, 35% to 40% of them seen just once. This clonotype has a handful of counts. What it binds is unknown.

The sample taken for sequencing was central memory CD4+ T cells from blood. The receptor was isolated from a human donor in good health. The chain links TRBV5-6 to TRBJ2-7, with 12 bases aligning to TRBD2. Here the CDR3 reads CASSLELAGGPGPLYEQYF. CDR3 DNA: TGTGCCAGCAGCTTGGAACTAGCGGGAGGCCCTGGGCCTCTCTACGAGCAGTACTTC.